The present T cell receptor (beta chain) was sequenced within a study of response to subunit inactivated influenza vaccine. TCRdb fed the RT-PCR reads into MiXCR, producing one record per CDR3 protein. The sample holds roughly 760,000 distinct CDR3 sequences, around 21% seen once. Concerning this clonotype itself: Its antigen remains unidentified.

Study results and limitations: It was suggested by the authors that few new T cells are recruited by each seasonal influenza vaccination.

The receptor was derived from a man between 45 and 60 years old who received an inactivated influenza vaccine. The sample consisted of PBMCs from blood, taken 4 to 6 days after vaccination.

CDR3 amino acids: CSVELGGNNGYTF. DNA for the CDR3: TGCAGCGTGGAATTAGGGGGCAACAATGGCTACACCTTC. The chain carries TRBV29-1 and TRBJ1-2, with 7 bases fitting TRBD1. Germline V gene sequence: CDR1 SQVTM, CDR2 ANQGSEA. The CDR3 contains 13 residues. After removal of 6 bases from V and 6 bases from J, the junction contained 10 bases not matched to a gene.